This is a list of T cell receptor beta chains from one sample in a study of low-dose radiotherapy and immunotherapy resistance in tumors. TCRdb reprocessed the reads with MiXCR, giving one entry per CDR3 protein. The table records 64,000 or so distinct CDR3 sequences, roughly 29% of them present only once. The input for sequencing was PBMCs, taken before treatment. These receptor sequences come from a male donor with rectosigmoid adenocarcinoma. Each CDR3 is given with its conserved first and last residue.

v_call | cdr3_aa
TRBV4-1 | CASSPRGGWDYEQYF
TRBV3-1 | CASSQGGLAEFSDTQYF
TRBV28 | CASSSTRTGKPNTDTQYF
TRBV5-1 | CASSFESPDTQYF
TRBV6-5 | CASSTGPDTQYF
TRBV4-3 | CASSQGGGRGYGYTF
TRBV10-3 | CAISAGAGANVLTF
TRBV28 | CASIKGELAGNEQFF
TRBV20-1 | CSVPGRGYGYTF
TRBV28 | CASSSLGQGTLSGNTIYF
TRBV7-9 | CASSWGVYGYTF
TRBV28 | CASRTPGHPNEQFF
TRBV6-8 | CASSRTPTANTEAFF
TRBV7-2 | CASSVTGGTNEKLFF
TRBV10-2 | CASSELQGADNEKLFF
TRBV6-6 | CASRGRGTRAYEQYF
TRBV28 | CASSSWGQGRNQPQHF
TRBV28 | CASSVGGEDGYTF
TRBV3-1 | CASSPPSGGSREQYF
TRBV7-2 | CASSLVGYGYTF
TRBV3-1 | CASSQDGYWGTGKYEQYF
TRBV4-1 | CASSQGLRGQRINYGYTF
TRBV7-9 | CASRPSSGDTEAFF
TRBV5-3 | CARSFPAGRSTDTQYF
TRBV28 | CASSGPEQYF
TRBV4-1 | CASSPLLARGPHSEQFF
TRBV12-3/TRBV12-4 | CASSIAGAGNEQFF
TRBV6-2/TRBV6-3 | CASRGGPYNEQFF